Shown below are 2 T cell receptor beta chains from a single sample sequenced in a study of T cell repertoires in cytomegalovirus infection. TCRdb processed the reads anew with MiXCR; each CDR3 protein has one entry. The table lists about 770,000 distinct CDR3 sequences, about 27% of them singletons. Their antigen targets remain unknown. This material consisted of cultured CD8+ T cells from PBMCs, taken from culture after CMV antigen stimulation. The receptors were gathered from a human donor in good health (CMV status not recorded). Some clones in this sample may be carry-over from other donors' samples.

This clonotype was detected a few times. The rearrangement uses TRBV5-6 and TRBJ1-1, with unresolved D. Trimming removed 0 bases from V and 5 bases from J, with 11 bases in between. The CDR3 loop spans 14 amino acids. Per the germline V gene, CDR1 is SGHDT and CDR2 is YYEEEE. The CDR3 spells CASSLARGMTEAFF. The CDR3 DNA follows: TGTGCCAGCAGCTTGGCGCGGGGAATGACTGAAGCTTTCTTT. The full variable domain, completed using reference TRBV5-6 and TRBJ1-1, is DAGVTQSPTHLIKTRGQQVTLRCSPKSGHDTVSWYQQALGQGPQFIFQYYEEEERQRGNFPDRFSGHQFPNYSSELNVNALLLGDSALYLCASSLARGMTEAFFGQGTRLTVV.

V usage is TRBV12-5 and J usage is TRBJ1-5; no clear D gene. The germline V and J ends were trimmed by 0 bases and 5 bases, with 11 bases remaining between them. Germline V lookup: CDR1 LGHNT, CDR2 FRNRAP. This CDR3 is built from 15 residues. CDR3 sequence reads: CASGLVGRVDQPQHF. CDR3 in DNA: TGTGCTAGTGGTTTGGTAGGACGGGTAGATCAGCCCCAGCATTTT.